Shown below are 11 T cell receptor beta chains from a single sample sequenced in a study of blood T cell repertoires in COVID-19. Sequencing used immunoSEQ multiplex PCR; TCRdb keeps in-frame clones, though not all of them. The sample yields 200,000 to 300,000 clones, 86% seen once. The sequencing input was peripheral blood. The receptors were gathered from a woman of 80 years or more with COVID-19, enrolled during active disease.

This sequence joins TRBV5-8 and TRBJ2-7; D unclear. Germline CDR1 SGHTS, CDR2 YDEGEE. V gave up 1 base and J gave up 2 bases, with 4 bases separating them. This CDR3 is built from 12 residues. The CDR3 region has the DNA TGTGCCAGCAGCTTGAACACCTACGAGCAGTACTTC. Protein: CASSLNTYEQYF. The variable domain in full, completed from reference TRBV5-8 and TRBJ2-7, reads EAGVTQSPTHLIKTRGQQATLRCSPISGHTSVYWYQQALGLGLQFLLWYDEGEERNRGNFPPRFSGRQFPNYSSELNVNALELEDSALYLCASSLNTYEQYFGPGTRLTVT.

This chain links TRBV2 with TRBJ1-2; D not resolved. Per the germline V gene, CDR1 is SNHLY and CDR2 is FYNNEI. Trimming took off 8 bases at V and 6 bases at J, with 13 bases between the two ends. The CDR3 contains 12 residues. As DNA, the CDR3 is TGTGCCAGCGACCGCTCGGGGAATGGCTACACCTTC. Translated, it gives CASDRSGNGYTF.

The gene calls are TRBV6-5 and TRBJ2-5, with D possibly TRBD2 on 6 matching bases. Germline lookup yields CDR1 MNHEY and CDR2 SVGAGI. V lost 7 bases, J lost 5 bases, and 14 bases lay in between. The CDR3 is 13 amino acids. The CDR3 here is CASKNFGGETQYF. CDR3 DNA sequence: TGTGCCAGCAAAAACTTTGGGGGGGAGACCCAGTACTTC.

CDR3 bases: TGTGCCAGCAGCCAGGGACTAGCGGGCCGAGAGACCCAGTACTTC. Residues: CASSQGLAGRETQYF. V usage is TRBV7-2 and J usage is TRBJ2-5, with TRBD2 identical over 12 bases. Trimming took 5 bases from V and 4 from J; bases not matched to a gene: 5. The germline V gene has CDR1 SGHTA and CDR2 FQGNSA. The CDR3 has 15 amino acids.

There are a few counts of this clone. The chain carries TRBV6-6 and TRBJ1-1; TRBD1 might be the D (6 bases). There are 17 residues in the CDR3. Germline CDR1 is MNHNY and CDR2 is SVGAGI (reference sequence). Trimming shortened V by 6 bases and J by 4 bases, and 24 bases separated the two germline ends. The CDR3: CASRRTGNWGGTTEAFF. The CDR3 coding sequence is TGTGCCAGCAGGCGAACAGGGAATTGGGGCGGAACCACTGAAGCTTTCTTT.

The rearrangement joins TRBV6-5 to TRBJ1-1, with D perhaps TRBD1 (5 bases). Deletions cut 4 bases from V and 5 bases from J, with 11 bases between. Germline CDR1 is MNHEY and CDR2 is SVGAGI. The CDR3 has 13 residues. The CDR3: CASSFAGRTEAFF. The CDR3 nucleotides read TGTGCCAGCAGTTTCGCAGGGAGGACTGAAGCTTTCTTT.

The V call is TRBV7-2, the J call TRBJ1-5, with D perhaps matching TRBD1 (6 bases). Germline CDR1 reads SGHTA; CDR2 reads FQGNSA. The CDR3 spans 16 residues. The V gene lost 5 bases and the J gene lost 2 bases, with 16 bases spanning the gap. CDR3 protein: CASSPKTGWGNQPQHF. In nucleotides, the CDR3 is TGTGCCAGCAGCCCAAAGACAGGTTGGGGCAATCAGCCCCAGCATTTT.

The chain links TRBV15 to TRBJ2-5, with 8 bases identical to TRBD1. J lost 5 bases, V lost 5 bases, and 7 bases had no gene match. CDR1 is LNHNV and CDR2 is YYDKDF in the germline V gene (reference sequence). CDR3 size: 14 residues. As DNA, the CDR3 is TGTGCCACCAGCGGGCCAGGGGGCGATGAGACCCAGTACTTC. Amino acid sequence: CATSGPGGDETQYF.

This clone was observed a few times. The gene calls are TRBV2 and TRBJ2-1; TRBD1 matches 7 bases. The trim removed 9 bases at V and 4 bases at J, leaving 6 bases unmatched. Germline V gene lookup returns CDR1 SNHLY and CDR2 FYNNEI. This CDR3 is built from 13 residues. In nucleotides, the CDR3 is TGTGCCAGAAGGGGACAGAATTACAATGAGCAGTTCTTC. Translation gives CARRGQNYNEQFF.

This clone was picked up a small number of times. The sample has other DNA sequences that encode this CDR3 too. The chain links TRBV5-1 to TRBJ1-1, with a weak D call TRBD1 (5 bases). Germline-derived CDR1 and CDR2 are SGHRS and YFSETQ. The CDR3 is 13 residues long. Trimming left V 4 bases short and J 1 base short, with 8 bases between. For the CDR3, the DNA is TGCGCCAGCAGCCTACAGGAGAACACTGAAGCTTTCTTT. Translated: CASSLQENTEAFF.

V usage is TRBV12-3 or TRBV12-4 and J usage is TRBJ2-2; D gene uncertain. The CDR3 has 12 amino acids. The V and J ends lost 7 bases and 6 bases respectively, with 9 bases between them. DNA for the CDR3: TGTGCCAGCAACCAGTTTCCCGGGGAGCTGTTTTTT. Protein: CASNQFPGELFF.